This T cell receptor beta chain was identified in a study of cytomegalovirus exposure and HLA in healthy donors. Study results and limitations: According to a later analysis, TCR clusters from the first cohort tended to co-occur in the 120 or so validation repertoires. Confirmation was obtained in vitro that a few CMV-associated chains are specific for CMV antigens.

The sample holds one count of this clone. The target antigen is unknown. Deletions cut 1 base from V and 1 base from J, with 17 bases between. Germline V gene data show CDR1 as SEHNR and CDR2 as FQNEAQ (reference sequence). The CDR3 sequence is 18 residues long. Clones were read by immunoSEQ multiplex PCR, and TCRdb kept only the in-frame ones, dropping some. This sample carries around 130,000 clones, 85% of them seen once, and the ten largest clones take roughly 1.9%. This rearrangement joins TRBV7-9 to TRBJ1-3; no clear D gene. This clonotype was obtained from a woman younger than 45 in good health and CMV-seronegative. The sequenced material came from PBMCs. The CDR3 bases are TGTGCCAGCAGCTTAGGAGGTTGGGTCGAGGAATCTGGAAACACCATATATTTT. It specifies CASSLGGWVEESGNTIYF.